This T cell receptor beta chain came from a study of T cell changes during pregnancy in multiple sclerosis. The CDR3 contains 13 residues. The germline V and J ends were trimmed by 6 bases and 0 bases, with 8 bases remaining between them. Germline V gene data show CDR1 as MDHEN and CDR2 as SYDVKM. Profiled with immunoSEQ multiplex PCR; TCRdb holds only in-frame clones, not every one. This sample has about 68,000 clones; about nine tenths occur once, and the top ten carry about 4%. Sequencing used peripheral blood, obtained after pregnancy. This chain links TRBV28 with TRBJ1-2, with D uncertain. This TCR came from a female donor in good health, enrolled as a control in a pregnancy study. The CDR3, as DNA: TGTGCCAGCAGGTTTCGAGCTAACTATGGCTACACCTTC. This translates into CASRFRANYGYTF.